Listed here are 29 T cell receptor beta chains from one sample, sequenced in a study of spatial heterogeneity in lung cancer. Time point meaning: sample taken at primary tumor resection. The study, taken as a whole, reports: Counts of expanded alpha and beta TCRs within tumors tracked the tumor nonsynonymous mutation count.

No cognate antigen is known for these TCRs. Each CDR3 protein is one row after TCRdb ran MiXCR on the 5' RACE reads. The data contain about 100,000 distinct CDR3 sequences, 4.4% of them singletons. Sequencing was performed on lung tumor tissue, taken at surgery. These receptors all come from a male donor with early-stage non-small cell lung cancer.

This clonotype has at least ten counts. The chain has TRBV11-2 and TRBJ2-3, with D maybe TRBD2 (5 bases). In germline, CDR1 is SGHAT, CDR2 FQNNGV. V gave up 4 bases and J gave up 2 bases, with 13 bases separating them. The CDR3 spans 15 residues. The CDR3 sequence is CASSSGLYFTDTQYF. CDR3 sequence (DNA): TGTGCCAGCAGCTCCGGACTTTACTTCACAGATACGCAGTATTTT.

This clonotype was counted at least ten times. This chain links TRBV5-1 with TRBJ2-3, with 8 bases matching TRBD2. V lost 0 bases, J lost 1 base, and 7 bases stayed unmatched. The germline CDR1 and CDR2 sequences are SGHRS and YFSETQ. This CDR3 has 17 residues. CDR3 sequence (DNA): TGCGCCAGCAGCTTGGAAGGCAGCGGGAGTGGCACAGATACGCAGTATTTT. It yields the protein CASSLEGSGSGTDTQYF. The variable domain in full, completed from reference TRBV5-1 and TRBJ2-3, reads KAGVTQTPRYLIKTRGQQVTLSCSPISGHRSVSWYQQTPGQGLQFLFEYFSETQRNKGNFPGRFSGRQFSNSRSEMNVSTLELGDSALYLCASSLEGSGSGTDTQYFGPGTRLTVL.

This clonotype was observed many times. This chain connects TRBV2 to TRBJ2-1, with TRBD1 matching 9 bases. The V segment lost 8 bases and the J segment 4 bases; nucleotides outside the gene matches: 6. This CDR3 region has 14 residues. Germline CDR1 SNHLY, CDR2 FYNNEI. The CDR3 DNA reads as TGTGCCAGCTGCCGGGACAGGGCTTACAATGAGCAGTTCTTC. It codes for CASCRDRAYNEQFF. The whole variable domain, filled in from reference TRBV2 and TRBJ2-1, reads EPEVTQTPSHQVTQMGQEVILRCVPISNHLYFYWYRQILGQKVEFLVSFYNNEISEKSEIFDDQFSVERPDGSNFTLKIRSTKLEDSAMYFCASCRDRAYNEQFFGPGTRLTVL.

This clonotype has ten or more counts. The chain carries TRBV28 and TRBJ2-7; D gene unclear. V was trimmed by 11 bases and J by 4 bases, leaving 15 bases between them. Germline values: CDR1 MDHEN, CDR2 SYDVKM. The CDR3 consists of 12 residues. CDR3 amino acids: CASRSSLYEQYF. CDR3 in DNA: TGTGCCTCTAGGAGTTCTCTTTACGAGCAGTACTTC.

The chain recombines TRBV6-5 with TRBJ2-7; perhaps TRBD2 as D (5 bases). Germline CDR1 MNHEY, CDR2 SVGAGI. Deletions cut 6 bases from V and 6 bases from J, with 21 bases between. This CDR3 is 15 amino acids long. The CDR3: CASSLRASHGPEQYF. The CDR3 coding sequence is TGTGCCAGCAGCCTGCGGGCCTCCCATGGCCCCGAGCAGTACTTC.

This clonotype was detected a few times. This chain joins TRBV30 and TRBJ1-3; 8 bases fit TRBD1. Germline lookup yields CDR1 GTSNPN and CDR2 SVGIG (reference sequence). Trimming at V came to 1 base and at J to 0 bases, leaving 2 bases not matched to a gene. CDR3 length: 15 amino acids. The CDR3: CAWSDGTGSGNTIYF. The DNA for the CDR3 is TGTGCCTGGAGTGACGGGACAGGCTCTGGAAACACCATATATTTT. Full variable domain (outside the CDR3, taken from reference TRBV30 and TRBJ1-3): SQTIHQWPATLVQPVGSPLSLECTVEGTSNPNLYWYRQAAGRGLQLLFYSVGIGQISSEVPQNLSASRPQDRQFILSSKKLLLSDSGFYLCAWSDGTGSGNTIYFGEGSWLTVV.

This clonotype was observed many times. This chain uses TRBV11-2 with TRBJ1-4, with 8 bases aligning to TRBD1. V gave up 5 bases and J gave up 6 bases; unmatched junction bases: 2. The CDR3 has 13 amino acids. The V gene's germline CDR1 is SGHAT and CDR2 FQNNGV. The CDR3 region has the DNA TGTGCCAGCAGCCAGGACAGGGATGAAAAACTGTTTTTT. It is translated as CASSQDRDEKLFF.

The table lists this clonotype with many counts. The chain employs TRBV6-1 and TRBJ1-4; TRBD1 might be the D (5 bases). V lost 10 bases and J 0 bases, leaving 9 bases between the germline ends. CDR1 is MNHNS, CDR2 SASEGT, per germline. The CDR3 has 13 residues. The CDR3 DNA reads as TGTGCCATCACAGGTGCAACTAATGAAAAACTGTTTTTT. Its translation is CAITGATNEKLFF.

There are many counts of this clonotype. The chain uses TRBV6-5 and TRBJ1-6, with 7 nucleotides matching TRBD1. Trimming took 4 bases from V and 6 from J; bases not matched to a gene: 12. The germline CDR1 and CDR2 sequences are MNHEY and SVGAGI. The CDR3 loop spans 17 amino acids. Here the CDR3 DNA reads TGTGCCAGCAGTTCTGGGCGCCTCCAGGGGGGTAATTCACCCCTCCACTTT. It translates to CASSSGRLQGGNSPLHF.

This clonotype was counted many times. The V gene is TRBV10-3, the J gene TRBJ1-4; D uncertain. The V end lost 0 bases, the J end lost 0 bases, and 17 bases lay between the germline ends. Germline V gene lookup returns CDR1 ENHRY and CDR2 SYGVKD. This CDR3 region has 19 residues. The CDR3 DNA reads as TGTGCCATCAGTGAGTCCGACGTCATTCGTCGGGCAACTAATGAAAAACTGTTTTTT. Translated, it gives CAISESDVIRRATNEKLFF.

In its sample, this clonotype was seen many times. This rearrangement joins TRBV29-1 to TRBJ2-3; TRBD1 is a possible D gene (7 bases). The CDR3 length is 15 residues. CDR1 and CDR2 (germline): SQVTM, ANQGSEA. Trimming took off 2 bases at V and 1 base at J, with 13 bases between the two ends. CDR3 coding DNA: TGCAGCGTTGAATCTTTCAGGGGGGGCACAGATACGCAGTATTTT. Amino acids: CSVESFRGGTDTQYF.

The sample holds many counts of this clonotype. The DNA for the CDR3 is TGCGCCAGCAGCCAACAGGGCTACGAGCAGTACTTC. This codes for CASSQQGYEQYF. The chain carries TRBV4-1 and TRBJ2-7, with D possibly being TRBD1 (5 bases). The CDR3 extends over 12 amino acids. The V gene's germline CDR1 is MGHRA and CDR2 YSYEKL. The V end was cut by 2 bases, the J end by 3 bases, with 5 bases between.

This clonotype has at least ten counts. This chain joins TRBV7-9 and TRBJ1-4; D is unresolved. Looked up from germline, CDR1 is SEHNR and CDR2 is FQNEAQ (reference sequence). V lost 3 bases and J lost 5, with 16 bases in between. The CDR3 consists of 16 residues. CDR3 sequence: CASSFVDAKLNEKLFF. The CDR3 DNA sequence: TGTGCCAGCAGCTTCGTTGACGCAAAACTAAATGAAAAACTGTTTTTT.

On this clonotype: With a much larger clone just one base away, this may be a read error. In DNA form, the CDR3 reads TGTGCCAGTAGTATCGGAGTACAGGCGGGTCAGCCCCTGCATTTT. Translated: CASSIGVQAGQPLHF. The rearrangement links TRBV19 to TRBJ1-5; maybe TRBD1 (5 bases). The CDR3 covers 15 residues. The V gene's germline CDR1 is LNHDA and CDR2 SQIVND (reference sequence).

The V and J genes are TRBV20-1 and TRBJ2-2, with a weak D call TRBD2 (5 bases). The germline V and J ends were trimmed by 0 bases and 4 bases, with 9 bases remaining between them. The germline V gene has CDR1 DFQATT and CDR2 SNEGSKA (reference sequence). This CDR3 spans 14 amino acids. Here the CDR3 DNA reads TGCAGTGCTAGAGAAGAGGGAATCACCGGGGAGCTGTTTTTT. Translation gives CSAREEGITGELFF.

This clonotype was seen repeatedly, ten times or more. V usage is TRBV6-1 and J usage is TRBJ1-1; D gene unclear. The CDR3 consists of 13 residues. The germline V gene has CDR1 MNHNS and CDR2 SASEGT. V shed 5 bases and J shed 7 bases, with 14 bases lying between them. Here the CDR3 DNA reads TGTGCCAGCAGTTGGGGTCTCTGGCTTGAAGCTTTCTTT. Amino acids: CASSWGLWLEAFF.

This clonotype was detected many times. As DNA, the CDR3 is TGTGCCAGCAGCCCCACTAGGATGGATACGCAGTATTTT. Translating gives CASSPTRMDTQYF. This chain joins TRBV7-9 and TRBJ2-3; possibly TRBD2 for D (5 bases). V was clipped by 5 bases and J by 6 bases, with 12 bases between them. Germline V lookup: CDR1 SEHNR, CDR2 FQNEAQ (reference sequence). The CDR3 has 13 residues.

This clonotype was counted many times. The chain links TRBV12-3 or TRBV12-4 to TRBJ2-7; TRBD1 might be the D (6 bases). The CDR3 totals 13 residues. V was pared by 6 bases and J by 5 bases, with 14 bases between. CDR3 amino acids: CASSWTEADEQYF. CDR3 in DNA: TGTGCCAGCAGCTGGACAGAGGCCGACGAGCAGTACTTC.

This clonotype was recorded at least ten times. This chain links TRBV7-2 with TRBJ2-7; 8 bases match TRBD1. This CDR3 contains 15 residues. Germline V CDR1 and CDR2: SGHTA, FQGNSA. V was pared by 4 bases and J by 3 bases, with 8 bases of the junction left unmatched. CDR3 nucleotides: TGTGCCAGCAGCTCTCTTGCAGGGGGCGTCTACGAGCAGTACTTC. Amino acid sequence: CASSSLAGGVYEQYF.

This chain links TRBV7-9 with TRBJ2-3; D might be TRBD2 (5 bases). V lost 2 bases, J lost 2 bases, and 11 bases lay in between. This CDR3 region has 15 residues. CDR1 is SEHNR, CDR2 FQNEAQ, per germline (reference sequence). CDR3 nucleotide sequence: TGTGCCAGCAGCTTAAGACTATCGTCCACAGATACGCAGTATTTT. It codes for CASSLRLSSTDTQYF.

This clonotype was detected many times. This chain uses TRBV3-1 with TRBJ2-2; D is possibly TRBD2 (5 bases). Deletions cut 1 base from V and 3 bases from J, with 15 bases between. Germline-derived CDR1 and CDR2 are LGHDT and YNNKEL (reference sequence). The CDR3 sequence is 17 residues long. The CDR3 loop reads CASSQALDPGDTGELFF. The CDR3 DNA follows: TGTGCCAGCAGCCAAGCTTTGGACCCCGGGGACACCGGGGAGCTGTTTTTT.

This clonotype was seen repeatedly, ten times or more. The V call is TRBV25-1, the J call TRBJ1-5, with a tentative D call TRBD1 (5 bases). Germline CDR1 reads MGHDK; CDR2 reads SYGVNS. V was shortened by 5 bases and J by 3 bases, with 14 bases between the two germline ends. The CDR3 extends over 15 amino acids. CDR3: CASSPSDSDNQPQHF. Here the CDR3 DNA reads TGTGCCAGCAGTCCCTCCGACAGCGACAATCAGCCCCAGCATTTT.

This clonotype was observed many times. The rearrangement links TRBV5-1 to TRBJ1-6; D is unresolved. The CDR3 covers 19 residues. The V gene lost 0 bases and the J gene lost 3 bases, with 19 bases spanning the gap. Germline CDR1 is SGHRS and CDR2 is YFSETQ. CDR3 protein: CASSLGPTTGTYYNSPLHF. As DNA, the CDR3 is TGCGCCAGCAGCTTGGGCCCAACGACCGGAACCTACTATAATTCACCCCTCCACTTT. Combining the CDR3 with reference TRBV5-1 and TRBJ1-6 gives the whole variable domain KAGVTQTPRYLIKTRGQQVTLSCSPISGHRSVSWYQQTPGQGLQFLFEYFSETQRNKGNFPGRFSGRQFSNSRSEMNVSTLELGDSALYLCASSLGPTTGTYYNSPLHFGNGTRLTVT.

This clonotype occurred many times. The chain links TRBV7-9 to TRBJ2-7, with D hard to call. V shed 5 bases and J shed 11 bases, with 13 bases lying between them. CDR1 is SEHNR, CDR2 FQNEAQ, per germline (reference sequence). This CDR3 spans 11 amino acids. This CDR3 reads CASSVEERKYF. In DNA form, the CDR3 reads TGTGCCAGCAGCGTGGAAGAAAGGAAGTACTTC.

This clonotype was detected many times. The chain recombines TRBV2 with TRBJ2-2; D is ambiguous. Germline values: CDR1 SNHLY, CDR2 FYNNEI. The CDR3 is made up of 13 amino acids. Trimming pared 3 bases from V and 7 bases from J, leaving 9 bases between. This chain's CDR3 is CASSDTPGGELFF. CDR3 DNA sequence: TGTGCCAGCAGTGACACCCCCGGCGGGGAGCTGTTTTTT.

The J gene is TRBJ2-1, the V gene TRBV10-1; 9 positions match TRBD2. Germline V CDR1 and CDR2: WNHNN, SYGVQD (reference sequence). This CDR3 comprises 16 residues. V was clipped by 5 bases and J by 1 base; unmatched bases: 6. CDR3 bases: TGCGCCAGCAGTTCCTCTAGCGGGAAGTCCTACAATGAGCAGTTCTTC. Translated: CASSSSSGKSYNEQFF.

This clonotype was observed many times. CDR3 coding DNA: TGCGCCAGCAGCTTGTTCGGGAATAGTGGAGATACGCAGTATTTT. This encodes CASSLFGNSGDTQYF. The chain couples TRBV5-1 to TRBJ2-3, with D possibly matching TRBD2 (5 bases). V was shortened by 1 base and J by 5 bases, with 14 bases between the two germline ends. Germline assignment: CDR1 SGHRS and CDR2 YFSETQ. CDR3 length equals 15 residues.

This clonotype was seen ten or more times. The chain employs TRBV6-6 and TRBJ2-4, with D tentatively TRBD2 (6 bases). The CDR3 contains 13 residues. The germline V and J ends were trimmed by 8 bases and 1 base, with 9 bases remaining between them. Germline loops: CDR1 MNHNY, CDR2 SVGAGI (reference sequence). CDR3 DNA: TGTGCCAGCTGCGGGGCGGCCAAAAACATTCAGTACTTC. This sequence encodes CASCGAAKNIQYF.

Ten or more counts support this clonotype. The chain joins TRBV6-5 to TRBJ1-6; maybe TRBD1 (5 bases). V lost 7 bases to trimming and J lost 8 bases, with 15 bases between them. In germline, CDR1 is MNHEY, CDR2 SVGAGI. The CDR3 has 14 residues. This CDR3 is CASIVGVGDSPLHF. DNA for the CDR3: TGTGCCAGCATCGTAGGGGTTGGGGATTCACCCCTCCACTTT.